The 9 T cell receptor beta chains below all came from one sample that was sequenced in a study of early T cells in non-severe SARS-CoV-2 infection. One entry per CDR3 protein, called by TCRdb with MiXCR from the 5' RACE reads. The profile shows under 90,000 distinct CDR3 sequences, approximately 13% of them singletons. Sequenced sample: whole blood. Source of these receptors: an adult who was a healthcare worker with PCR-confirmed SARS-CoV-2 infection or an uninfected control (not recorded which).

Worth noting for this clonotype: A read error may explain this, as a much larger clone is one base away. This chain uses TRBV3-1 with TRBJ1-2; TRBD1 is a possible D gene (5 bases). CDR1 is LGHDT, CDR2 YNNKEL, per germline (reference sequence). The CDR3 runs to 15 residues. The CDR3 protein is CDSSLTDSPLYGYTF. In DNA, the CDR3 is TGTGACAGCAGTTTAACCGACAGCCCCCTCTATGGCTACACCTTC. The full variable domain, completed using reference TRBV3-1 and TRBJ1-2, is DTAVSQTPKYLVTQMGNDKSIKCEQNLGHDTMYWYKQDSKKFLKIMFSYNNKELIINETVPNRFSPKSPDKAHLNLHINSLELGDSAVYFCDSSLTDSPLYGYTFGSGTRLTVV.

This clonotype was recorded at least ten times. The CDR3 sequence: CSASLAGVTEQYF. As DNA, the CDR3 is TGCAGTGCTAGCCTGGCGGGGGTGACCGAGCAGTACTTC. The chain couples TRBV20-1 to TRBJ2-7; the match to TRBD2 covers 7 bases. V was pared by 3 bases and J by 6 bases, with 8 bases of the junction left unmatched. CDR1 is DFQATT, CDR2 SNEGSKA, per germline (reference sequence). This CDR3 region has 13 residues.

This clonotype was counted many times. V usage is TRBV7-6 and J usage is TRBJ1-5; D call uncertain. The CDR3 loop spans 15 amino acids. V lost 4 bases and J lost 1, with 11 bases in between. Germline loops: CDR1 SGHVS, CDR2 FNYEAQ. CDR3 coding DNA: TGTGCCAGCAGCTCAACTACTGGGAGCAATCAGCCCCAGCATTTT. Its protein product is CASSSTTGSNQPQHF.

This clonotype was detected many times. The chain links TRBV15 to TRBJ1-3; no firm D call. The germline gives CDR1 LNHNV, CDR2 YYDKDF (reference sequence). Between the trimmed V and J ends, which lost 5 bases and 2 bases, there was a span of 13 bases. CDR3 length: 15 residues. Here the CDR3 DNA reads TGTGCCACCAGCCCAGGACCGGGCCCTGGAAACACCATATATTTT. This gives the protein CATSPGPGPGNTIYF.

The CDR3 sequence: CASSLESASGANVLTF. In DNA, the CDR3 is TGCGCCAGCAGCTTGGAATCGGCCTCTGGGGCCAACGTCCTGACTTTC. The V gene is TRBV5-1, the J gene TRBJ2-6; D ambiguous. Trimming removed 0 bases from V and 0 bases from J, with 7 bases in between. This CDR3 is 16 amino acids long. Germline V lookup: CDR1 SGHRS, CDR2 YFSETQ.

V is TRBV6-5 and J is TRBJ2-1; D may match TRBD1 or TRBD2 (7 bases each). There are 17 residues in the CDR3. The germline CDR1 and CDR2 sequences are MNHEY and SVGAGI. Between the trimmed V and J ends, which lost 5 bases and 3 bases, there was a span of 20 bases. DNA of the CDR3: TGTGCCAGCAGTCGCCACAGGGGAGGGTACTTCTACAATGAGCAGTTCTTC. As protein: CASSRHRGGYFYNEQFF.

The chain has TRBV5-4 and TRBJ2-7, with 11 bases that match TRBD2. Germline values: CDR1 SGHNT, CDR2 YYREEE (reference sequence). Trimming at V came to 2 bases and at J to 3 bases, leaving 4 bases not matched to a gene. The CDR3 has 15 residues. CDR3 residues: CASSFGTSGFYEQYF. The CDR3 DNA is TGTGCCAGCAGCTTCGGGACTAGCGGATTCTACGAGCAGTACTTC.

In this sample, this clonotype turned up many times. The rearrangement joins TRBV13 to TRBJ1-1; tentatively, D is TRBD1 (6 bases). The CDR3 contains 16 residues. Trimming removed 4 bases at V and 2 bases at J, with 17 bases between. CDR1 is PRHDT, CDR2 FYEKMQ, per germline (reference sequence). The CDR3 protein is CASSSTGSRGNTEAFF. CDR3 DNA: TGTGCCAGCAGCTCTACAGGGAGTCGGGGTAACACTGAAGCTTTCTTT.

This clonotype has a count of ten or more. V gene TRBV2 combines with J gene TRBJ1-1; the D gene is possibly TRBD1 (6 bases). The germline V gene encodes CDR1 SNHLY and CDR2 FYNNEI. V gave up 7 bases and J gave up 5 bases, with 26 bases separating them. This CDR3 region has 17 residues. The CDR3 nucleotides read TGTGCCAGCAAGATAAGGGGGACACGGACATCGGGAACTGAAGCTTTCTTT. This codes for CASKIRGTRTSGTEAFF. Full variable domain (outside the CDR3, taken from reference TRBV2 and TRBJ1-1): EPEVTQTPSHQVTQMGQEVILRCVPISNHLYFYWYRQILGQKVEFLVSFYNNEISEKSEIFDDQFSVERPDGSNFTLKIRSTKLEDSAMYFCASKIRGTRTSGTEAFFGQGTRLTVV.